The 22 T cell receptor beta chains reported below all come from one sample, sequenced in a study of blood T cell repertoires in COVID-19. The assay was immunoSEQ multiplex PCR, and TCRdb's table has in-frame clones only and misses some. The table has 140,000 to 150,000 clones, about nine tenths seen once. Specimen: PBMCs or T cells enriched from blood (not recorded which). These receptor sequences come from a man aged 60 to 75 who had recovered from COVID-19.

The chain employs TRBV5-4 and TRBJ1-1; 9 nucleotides agree with TRBD1. The V gene end was trimmed by 4 bases and the J gene end by 0 bases; junction bases not matched to a gene: 10. The CDR3 spans 17 residues. The germline V gene has CDR1 SGHNT and CDR2 YYREEE (reference sequence). The chain's CDR3 is CASSSRDRASMNTEAFF. The DNA for the CDR3 is TGTGCCAGCAGCAGCCGGGACAGGGCAAGCATGAACACTGAAGCTTTCTTT.

The chain recombines TRBV5-6 with TRBJ1-3, with D hard to call. Germline loops: CDR1 SGHDT, CDR2 YYEEEE. The CDR3 totals 14 residues. V was trimmed by 2 bases and J by 4 bases, leaving 10 bases between them. CDR3 amino acids: CASSFGSRGNTIYF. CDR3 nucleotide sequence: TGTGCCAGCAGCTTTGGTAGCCGAGGAAACACCATATATTTT.

The chain recombines TRBV5-1 with TRBJ2-2, with D possibly matching TRBD2 (7 bases). The CDR3 length is 17 residues. V shed 3 bases and J shed 0 bases, with 15 bases lying between them. CDR1 SGHRS and CDR2 YFSETQ come from the germline V gene. This CDR3 is CASSWDPGGPNTGELFF. For the CDR3, the DNA is TGCGCCAGCAGCTGGGATCCGGGGGGCCCGAACACCGGGGAGCTGTTTTTT.

The rearrangement uses TRBV5-5 and TRBJ2-2, with 7 bases lining up with TRBD1. There are 15 residues in the CDR3. Germline lookup yields CDR1 SGHKS and CDR2 YYEKEE (reference sequence). Unmatched junction bases numbered 6, after V lost 2 bases and J lost 5 bases. In nucleotides, the CDR3 is TGTGCCAGCAGCTTAAACAGGGGACCTACCGGGGAGCTGTTTTTT. Translated, it gives CASSLNRGPTGELFF.

V and J are TRBV7-9 and TRBJ1-2, with D possibly TRBD1 on 5 matching bases. The CDR3 covers 13 residues. Deletions cut 5 bases from V and 4 bases from J, with 11 bases between. CDR1 is SEHNR, CDR2 FQNEAQ, per germline (reference sequence). CDR3 nucleotides: TGTGCCAGCAGCATTACAGGAACCTATGGCTACACCTTC. It translates to CASSITGTYGYTF.

The chain's CDR3 is CASIPSPEGSYEQYF. DNA of the CDR3: TGTGCCAGCATCCCCTCGCCGGAGGGCTCCTACGAGCAGTACTTC. This chain uses TRBV28 with TRBJ2-7; D perhaps matches TRBD2 (6 bases). Trimming took off 7 bases at V and 0 bases at J, with 16 bases between the two ends. The CDR3 covers 15 residues. In germline, CDR1 is MDHEN, CDR2 SYDVKM.

The gene calls are TRBV5-1 and TRBJ2-1, with 9 bases aligning to TRBD1. This CDR3 is 14 amino acids long. The V segment lost 4 bases and the J segment 4 bases; nucleotides outside the gene matches: 3. Germline V lookup: CDR1 SGHRS, CDR2 YFSETQ. The DNA for the CDR3 is TGCGCCAGCAGCCAGGGACAGGGTTACAATGAGCAGTTCTTC. Translation gives CASSQGQGYNEQFF. Variable domain in full (rest from reference TRBV5-1 and TRBJ2-1): KAGVTQTPRYLIKTRGQQVTLSCSPISGHRSVSWYQQTPGQGLQFLFEYFSETQRNKGNFPGRFSGRQFSNSRSEMNVSTLELGDSALYLCASSQGQGYNEQFFGPGTRLTVL.

V gene TRBV27 combines with J gene TRBJ2-1; D might be TRBD1 (6 bases). Between the trimmed V and J ends, which lost 5 bases and 9 bases, there was a span of 23 bases. From germline, CDR1 is MNHEY and CDR2 SMNVEV (reference sequence). The CDR3 covers 16 residues. For the CDR3, the DNA is TGTGCCAGCAGTACTTCAGGATCCCGGGACACTATTGAGCAGTTCTTC. Encoded protein: CASSTSGSRDTIEQFF.

This chain links TRBV27 with TRBJ2-1; TRBD2 matches 9 bases. CDR1 is MNHEY and CDR2 is SMNVEV in the germline V gene (reference sequence). The CDR3 length is 14 residues. The V and J ends lost 0 bases and 9 bases, in that order; junction bases with no gene match: 3. The DNA of the CDR3 is TGTGCCAGCAGTTTATCAGGCGGGAGGGGTGAGCAGTTCTTC. As protein: CASSLSGGRGEQFF.

This clone occurred a few times. This chain connects TRBV2 to TRBJ1-1; maybe TRBD1 (6 bases). V gave up 1 base and J gave up 4 bases, with 7 bases separating them. This CDR3 comprises 13 residues. Germline CDR1 SNHLY, CDR2 FYNNEI. CDR3: CASSEVTGTEAFF. The DNA of the CDR3 is TGTGCCAGCAGTGAAGTGACAGGCACTGAAGCTTTCTTT.

The V and J genes are TRBV29-1 and TRBJ1-3; no firm D call. Germline V gives CDR1 SQVTM, CDR2 ANQGSEA. This CDR3 is 13 amino acids long. V lost 7 bases and J 0 bases, leaving 10 bases between the germline ends. CDR3 bases: TGCAGCGCCCTCCCAGGCTCTGGAAACACCATATATTTT. This translates into CSALPGSGNTIYF.

This chain connects TRBV5-1 to TRBJ2-2, with 9 bases identical to TRBD2. The V gene's germline CDR1 is SGHRS and CDR2 YFSETQ. This CDR3 is built from 16 residues. J lost 6 bases, V lost 0 bases, and 6 bases had no gene match. The CDR3 reads CASSLVGLAGSGELFF. CDR3 in DNA: TGCGCCAGCAGCTTGGTGGGACTAGCAGGTTCCGGGGAGCTGTTTTTT.

CDR3 DNA: TGTGCCAGCAGTCCCGGACAGGGATGGAACACTGAAGCTTTCTTT. It specifies CASSPGQGWNTEAFF. V is TRBV2 and J is TRBJ1-1; 8 bases fit TRBD1. Germline CDR1 is SNHLY and CDR2 is FYNNEI. The V segment lost 5 bases and the J segment 1 base; nucleotides outside the gene matches: 6. CDR3 length: 15 residues.

The J gene is TRBJ2-1, the V gene TRBV18; 9 bases are a match to TRBD2. The CDR3 contains 17 residues. The V and J ends lost 3 bases and 1 base, in that order; junction bases with no gene match: 7. Germline V gives CDR1 KGHSH, CDR2 LQKENI. In nucleotides, the CDR3 is TGTGCCAGCTCACCCTCCAGGCTAGCGGGATCCTACAATGAGCAGTTCTTC. Translating gives CASSPSRLAGSYNEQFF.

A single count supports this clone. The chain recombines TRBV28 with TRBJ1-1; 11 nucleotides agree with TRBD1. Per germline, CDR1 MDHEN and CDR2 SYDVKM. The V segment lost 5 bases and the J segment 2 bases; nucleotides outside the gene matches: 7. CDR3 length: 16 amino acids. The CDR3 sequence is CASSPGTGGINTEAFF. The CDR3, as DNA: TGTGCCAGCAGTCCGGGGACAGGGGGGATTAACACTGAAGCTTTCTTT.

This rearrangement joins TRBV5-1 to TRBJ2-1, with D possibly TRBD2 on 6 matching bases. The CDR3 loop spans 16 amino acids. The V gene's germline CDR1 is SGHRS and CDR2 YFSETQ. V lost 4 bases and J lost 7, with 21 bases in between. The CDR3 here is CASSRLGLELGNEQFF. For the CDR3, the DNA is TGCGCCAGCAGCAGACTGGGACTGGAATTAGGGAATGAGCAGTTCTTC.

V gene TRBV6-2 or TRBV6-3 combines with J gene TRBJ2-2; 8 nucleotides line up with TRBD2. This CDR3 spans 16 amino acids. Germline V gene sequence: CDR1 MNHEY, CDR2 SVGEGT. With V trimmed by 2 bases and J by 6 bases, 8 bases remained unmatched. The CDR3 here is CASSYLRREDPGELFF. The CDR3 region has the DNA TGTGCCAGCAGTTACCTGAGGCGGGAGGATCCCGGGGAGCTGTTTTTT.

The V gene is TRBV5-1, the J gene TRBJ1-3; D gene ambiguous. CDR3 length: 13 residues. V was trimmed by 3 bases and J by 7 bases, leaving 11 bases between them. Germline V CDR1 and CDR2: SGHRS, YFSETQ. CDR3 in DNA: TGCGCCAGCAGCTCCAGTCCGGGGAACACCATATATTTT. This gives the protein CASSSSPGNTIYF.

This chain's CDR3 is CASRGVANYGYTF. For the CDR3, the DNA is TGTGCCAGCCGGGGGGTAGCCAACTATGGCTACACCTTC. The V and J genes are TRBV28 and TRBJ1-2; D is possibly TRBD1 (5 bases). Germline CDR1 MDHEN, CDR2 SYDVKM. The CDR3 totals 13 residues. V dropped 8 bases and J dropped 2 bases, with 12 bases sitting between them.

With regard to this clone: The sample contains more than one DNA sequence encoding this CDR3. V usage is TRBV6-5 and J usage is TRBJ1-6, with 7 bases lining up with TRBD1. Germline CDR1 reads MNHEY; CDR2 reads SVGAGI. The CDR3 has 15 amino acids. The V and J ends lost 6 bases and 7 bases, in that order; junction bases with no gene match: 9. The CDR3 spells CASRDYRDRNSPLHF. The CDR3 nucleotides read TGTGCCAGCAGGGATTACCGGGACAGAAATTCACCCCTCCACTTT.

In this sample, this clone turned up once. The V gene is TRBV24-1, the J gene TRBJ1-5, with D hard to call. CDR1 KGHDR and CDR2 SFDVKD come from the germline V gene. The CDR3 has 16 residues. V was cut by 4 bases and J by 3 bases, with 15 bases left in between. For the CDR3, the DNA is TGTGCCACCAGTGACTCCCCCCTTGGGCCCAATCAGCCCCAGCATTTT. Translated, it gives CATSDSPLGPNQPQHF.

The chain combines TRBV2 with TRBJ1-2, with 8 nucleotides matching TRBD1. V was pared by 6 bases and J by 7 bases, with 4 bases of the junction left unmatched. Germline V lookup: CDR1 SNHLY, CDR2 FYNNEI. The CDR3 totals 12 residues. The CDR3 bases are TGTGCCAGCAGACAGGGGGATTTTGGCTACACCTTC. This translates into CASRQGDFGYTF. The full variable domain, its missing parts supplied by reference TRBV2 and TRBJ1-2, is EPEVTQTPSHQVTQMGQEVILRCVPISNHLYFYWYRQILGQKVEFLVSFYNNEISEKSEIFDDQFSVERPDGSNFTLKIRSTKLEDSAMYFCASRQGDFGYTFGSGTRLTVV.